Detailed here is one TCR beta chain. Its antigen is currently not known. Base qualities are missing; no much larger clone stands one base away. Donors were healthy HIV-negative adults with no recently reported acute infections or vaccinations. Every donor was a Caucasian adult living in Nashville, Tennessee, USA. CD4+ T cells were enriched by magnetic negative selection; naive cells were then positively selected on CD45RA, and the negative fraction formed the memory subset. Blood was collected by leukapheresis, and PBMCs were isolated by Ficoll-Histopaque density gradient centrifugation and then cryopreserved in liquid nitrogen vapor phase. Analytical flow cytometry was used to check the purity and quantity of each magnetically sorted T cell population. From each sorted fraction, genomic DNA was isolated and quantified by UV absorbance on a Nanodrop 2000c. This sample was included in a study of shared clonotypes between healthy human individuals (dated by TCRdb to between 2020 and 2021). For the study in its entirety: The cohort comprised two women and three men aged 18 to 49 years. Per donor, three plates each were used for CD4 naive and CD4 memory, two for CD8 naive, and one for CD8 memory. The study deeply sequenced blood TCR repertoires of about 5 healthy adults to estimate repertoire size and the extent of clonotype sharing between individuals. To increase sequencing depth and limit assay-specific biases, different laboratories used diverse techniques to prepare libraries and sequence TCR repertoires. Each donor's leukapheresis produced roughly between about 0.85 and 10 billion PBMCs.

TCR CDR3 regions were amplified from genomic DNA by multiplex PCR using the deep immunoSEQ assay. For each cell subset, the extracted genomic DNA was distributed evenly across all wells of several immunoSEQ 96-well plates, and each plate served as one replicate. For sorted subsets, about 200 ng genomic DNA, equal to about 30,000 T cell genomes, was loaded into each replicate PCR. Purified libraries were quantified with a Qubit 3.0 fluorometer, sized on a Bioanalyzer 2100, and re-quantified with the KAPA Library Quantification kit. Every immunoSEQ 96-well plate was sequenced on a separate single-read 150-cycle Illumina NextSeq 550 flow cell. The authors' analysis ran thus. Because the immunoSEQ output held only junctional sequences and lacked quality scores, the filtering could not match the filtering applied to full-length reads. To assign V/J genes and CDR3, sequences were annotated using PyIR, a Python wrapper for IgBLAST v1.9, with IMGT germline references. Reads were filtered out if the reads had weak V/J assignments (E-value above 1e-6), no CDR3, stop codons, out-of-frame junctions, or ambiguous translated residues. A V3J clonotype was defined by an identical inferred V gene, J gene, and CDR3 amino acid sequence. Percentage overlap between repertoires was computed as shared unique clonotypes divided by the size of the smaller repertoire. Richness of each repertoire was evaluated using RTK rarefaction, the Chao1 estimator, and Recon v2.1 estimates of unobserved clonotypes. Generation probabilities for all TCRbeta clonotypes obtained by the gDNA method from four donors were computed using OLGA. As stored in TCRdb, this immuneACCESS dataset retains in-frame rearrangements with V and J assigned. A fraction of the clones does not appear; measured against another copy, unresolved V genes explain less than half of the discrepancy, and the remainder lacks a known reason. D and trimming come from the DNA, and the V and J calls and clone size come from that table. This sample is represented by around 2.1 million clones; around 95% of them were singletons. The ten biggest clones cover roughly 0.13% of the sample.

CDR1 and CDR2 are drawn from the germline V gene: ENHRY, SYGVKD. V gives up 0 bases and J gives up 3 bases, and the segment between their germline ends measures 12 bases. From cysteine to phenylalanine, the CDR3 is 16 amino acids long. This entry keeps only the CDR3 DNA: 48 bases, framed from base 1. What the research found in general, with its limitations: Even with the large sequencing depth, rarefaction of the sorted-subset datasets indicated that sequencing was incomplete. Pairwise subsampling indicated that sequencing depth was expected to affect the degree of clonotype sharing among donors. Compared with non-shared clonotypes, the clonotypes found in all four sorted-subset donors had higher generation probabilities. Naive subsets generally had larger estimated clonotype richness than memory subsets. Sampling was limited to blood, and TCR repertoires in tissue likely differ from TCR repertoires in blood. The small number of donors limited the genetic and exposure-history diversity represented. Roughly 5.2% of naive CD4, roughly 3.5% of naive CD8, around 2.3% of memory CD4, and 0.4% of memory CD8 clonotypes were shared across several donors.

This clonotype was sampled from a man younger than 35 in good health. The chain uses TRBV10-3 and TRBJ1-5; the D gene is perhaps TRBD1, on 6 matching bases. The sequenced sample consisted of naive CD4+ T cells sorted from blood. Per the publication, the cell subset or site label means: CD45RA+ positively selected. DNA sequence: TGTGCCATCAGTGAGTCAGGGGGGCCCGTCAATCAGCCCCAGCATTTT. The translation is CAISESGGPVNQPQHF.